Included here is one T cell receptor (beta chain) sequence, with context. Trimming took 2 bases from V and 2 from J, leaving 17 bases between them. CDR1 and CDR2 from the germline V gene are KGHSH and LQKENI. The CDR3 consists of 17 residues. Time point of the sample: pre-sensitization, week 0. Treatment in this sample: therapeutic diphenylcyclopropenone sensitization with weekly scalp DPC. Each CDR3 protein gets one entry after TCRdb re-called the RACE reads with MiXCR. The data contain more than 150,000 distinct CDR3 sequences, nearly 30% of them seen just once; the ten biggest clones take up nearly 3%. The data stem from a study of human T cells and chemical hapten exposure.

The chain is built from TRBV18 and TRBJ2-3; D possibly corresponds to TRBD2 (6 bases). The sequencing used whole blood, collected in connection with sensitization to the hapten diphenylcyclopropenone (DPC). The sequence was obtained from a woman aged 30 to 39 with alopecia areata. Some clones in this sample may be carry-over from other donors' samples. The CDR3 region is CASSPGAAGRFTDTQYF. CDR3 bases: TGTGCCAGCTCACCAGGCGCTGCGGGGCGTTTCACAGATACGCAGTATTTT.